These 6 T cell receptor beta chains came from one sample sequenced in a study of graft-versus-host responses after intestinal transplantation. The assay was immunoSEQ multiplex PCR, and TCRdb's table has in-frame clones only and misses some. The sample contains under 150,000 clones, approximately 95% of which appear only once. Their cognate antigens are unknown. The input for sequencing was unstimulated CD8+ T cells sorted from spleen or lymph node cells, taken before intestinal transplant. The receptors come from a human donor who received an intestinal transplant.

This clone is a singleton in its sample. J is TRBJ2-2 and V is TRBV7-9; D uncertain. Trimming stripped 5 bases from V and 4 bases from J, with 14 bases between. The CDR3 extends over 15 amino acids. Germline V gives CDR1 SEHNR, CDR2 FQNEAQ (reference sequence). In DNA, the CDR3 is TGTGCCAGCAGCCCACGGATTAGACGCACCGGGGAGCTGTTTTTT. This gives the protein CASSPRIRRTGELFF. The whole variable domain, filled in from reference TRBV7-9 and TRBJ2-2, reads DTGVSQNPRHKITKRGQNVTFRCDPISEHNRLYWYRQTLGQGPEFLTYFQNEAQLEKSRLLSDRFSAERPKGSFSTLEIQRTEQGDSAMYLCASSPRIRRTGELFFGEGSRLTVL.

The rearrangement joins TRBV4-1 to TRBJ2-5; D is unclear. The CDR3 extends over 13 amino acids. Trimming removed 0 bases at V and 4 bases at J, with 6 bases between. The germline V gene encodes CDR1 MGHRA and CDR2 YSYEKL. CDR3 sequence: CASSQEASETQYF. The CDR3 nucleotides are TGCGCCAGCAGCCAAGAAGCCTCAGAGACCCAGTACTTC.

The chain uses TRBV28 and TRBJ1-5; TRBD1 agrees at 7 bases. Germline lookup yields CDR1 MDHEN and CDR2 SYDVKM. With 2 bases clipped from V and 4 bases from J, the junction kept 8 bases outside the gene matches. The CDR3 length is 16 residues. CDR3: CASSLLPTGRNQPQHF. For the CDR3, the DNA is TGTGCCAGCAGTTTACTACCGACAGGGCGGAATCAGCCCCAGCATTTT. The full variable domain, rest sourced from reference TRBV28 and TRBJ1-5, is DVKVTQSSRYLVKRTGEKVFLECVQDMDHENMFWYRQDPGLGLRLIYFSYDVKMKEKGDIPEGYSVSREKKERFSLILESASTNQTSMYLCASSLLPTGRNQPQHFGDGTRLSIL.

The V gene is TRBV5-1, the J gene TRBJ2-1; D is possibly TRBD2 (6 bases). The CDR3 length is 16 residues. Germline V lookup: CDR1 SGHRS, CDR2 YFSETQ. Trimming removed 7 bases at V and 5 bases at J, with 22 bases between. CDR3 loop: CASGVSQAGPDNEQFF. In nucleotides, the CDR3 is TGCGCCAGCGGGGTATCTCAGGCGGGACCAGACAATGAGCAGTTCTTC.

This sequence joins TRBV4-1 and TRBJ2-7, with D possibly matching TRBD2 (5 bases). Germline V CDR1 and CDR2: MGHRA, YSYEKL. Between the trimmed V and J ends, which lost 1 base and 4 bases, there was a span of 35 bases. This CDR3 is 22 amino acids long. CDR3 bases: TGCGCCAGCAGCCAAGTAAAACCGACTATCCTACCGCCCTCCGGTTTTATGTACGAGCAGTACTTC. Translating gives CASSQVKPTILPPSGFMYEQYF.

The CDR3 DNA sequence: TGTGCCATCAGTGAGTCGGACAGACCTTACGAGCAGTACTTC. This encodes CAISESDRPYEQYF. This rearrangement joins TRBV10-3 to TRBJ2-7; the D gene is possibly TRBD1 (6 bases). The CDR3 contains 14 residues. Germline V gene data show CDR1 as ENHRY and CDR2 as SYGVKD. Between the trimmed V and J ends, which lost 0 bases and 4 bases, there was a span of 10 bases.